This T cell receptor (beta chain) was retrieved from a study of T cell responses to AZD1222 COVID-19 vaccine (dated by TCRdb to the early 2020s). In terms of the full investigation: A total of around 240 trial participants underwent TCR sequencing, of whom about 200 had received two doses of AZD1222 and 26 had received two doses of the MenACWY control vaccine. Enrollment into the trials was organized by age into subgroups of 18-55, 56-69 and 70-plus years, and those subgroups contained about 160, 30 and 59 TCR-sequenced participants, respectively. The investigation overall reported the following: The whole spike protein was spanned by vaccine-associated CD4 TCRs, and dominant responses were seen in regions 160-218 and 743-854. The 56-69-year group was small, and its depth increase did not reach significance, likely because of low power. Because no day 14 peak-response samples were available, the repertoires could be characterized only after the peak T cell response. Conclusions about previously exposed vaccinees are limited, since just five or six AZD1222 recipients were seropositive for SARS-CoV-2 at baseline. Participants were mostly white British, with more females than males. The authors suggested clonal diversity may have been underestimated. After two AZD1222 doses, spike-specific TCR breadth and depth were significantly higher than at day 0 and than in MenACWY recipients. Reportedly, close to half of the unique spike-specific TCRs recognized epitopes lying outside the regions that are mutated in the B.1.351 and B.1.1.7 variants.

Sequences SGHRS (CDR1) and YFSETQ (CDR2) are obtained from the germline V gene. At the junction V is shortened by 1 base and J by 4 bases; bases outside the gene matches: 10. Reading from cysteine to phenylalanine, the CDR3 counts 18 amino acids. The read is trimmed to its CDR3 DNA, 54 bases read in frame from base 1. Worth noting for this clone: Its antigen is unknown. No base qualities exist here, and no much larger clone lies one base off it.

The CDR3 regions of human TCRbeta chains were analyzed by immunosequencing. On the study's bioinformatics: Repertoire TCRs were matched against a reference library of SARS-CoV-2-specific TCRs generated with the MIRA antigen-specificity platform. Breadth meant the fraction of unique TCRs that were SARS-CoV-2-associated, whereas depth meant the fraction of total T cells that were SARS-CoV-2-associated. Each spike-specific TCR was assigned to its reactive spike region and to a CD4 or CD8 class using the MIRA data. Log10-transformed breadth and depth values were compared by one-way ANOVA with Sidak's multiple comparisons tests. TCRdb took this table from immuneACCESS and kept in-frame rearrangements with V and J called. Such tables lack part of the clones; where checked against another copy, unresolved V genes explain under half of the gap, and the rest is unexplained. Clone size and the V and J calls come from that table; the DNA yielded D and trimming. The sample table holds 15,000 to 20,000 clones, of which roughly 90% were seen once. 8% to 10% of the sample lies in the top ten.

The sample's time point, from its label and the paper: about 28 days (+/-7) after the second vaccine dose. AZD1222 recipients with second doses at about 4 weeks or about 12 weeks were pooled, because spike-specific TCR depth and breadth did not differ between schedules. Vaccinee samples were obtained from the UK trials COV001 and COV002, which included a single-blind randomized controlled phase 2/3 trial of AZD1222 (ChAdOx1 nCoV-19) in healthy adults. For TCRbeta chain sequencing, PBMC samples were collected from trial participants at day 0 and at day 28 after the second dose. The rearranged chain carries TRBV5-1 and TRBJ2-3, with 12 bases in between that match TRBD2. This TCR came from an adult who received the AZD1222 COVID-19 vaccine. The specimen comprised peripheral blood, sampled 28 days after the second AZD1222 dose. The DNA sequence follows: TGCGCCAGCAGCTTGCGTGTGGCGTCTAGCGGGGGGGCAGATACGCAGTATTTT. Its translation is CASSLRVASSGGADTQYF.